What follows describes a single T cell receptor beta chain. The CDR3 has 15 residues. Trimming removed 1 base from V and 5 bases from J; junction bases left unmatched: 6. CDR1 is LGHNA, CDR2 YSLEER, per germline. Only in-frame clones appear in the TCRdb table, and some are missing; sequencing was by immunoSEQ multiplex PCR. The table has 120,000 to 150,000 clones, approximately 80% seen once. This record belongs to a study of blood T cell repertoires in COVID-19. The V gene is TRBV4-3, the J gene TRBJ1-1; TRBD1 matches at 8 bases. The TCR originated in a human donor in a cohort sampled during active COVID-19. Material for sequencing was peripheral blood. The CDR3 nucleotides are TGCGCCAGCAGCCAAGGGACAGGGAAATCGACTGAAGCTTTCTTT. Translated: CASSQGTGKSTEAFF.